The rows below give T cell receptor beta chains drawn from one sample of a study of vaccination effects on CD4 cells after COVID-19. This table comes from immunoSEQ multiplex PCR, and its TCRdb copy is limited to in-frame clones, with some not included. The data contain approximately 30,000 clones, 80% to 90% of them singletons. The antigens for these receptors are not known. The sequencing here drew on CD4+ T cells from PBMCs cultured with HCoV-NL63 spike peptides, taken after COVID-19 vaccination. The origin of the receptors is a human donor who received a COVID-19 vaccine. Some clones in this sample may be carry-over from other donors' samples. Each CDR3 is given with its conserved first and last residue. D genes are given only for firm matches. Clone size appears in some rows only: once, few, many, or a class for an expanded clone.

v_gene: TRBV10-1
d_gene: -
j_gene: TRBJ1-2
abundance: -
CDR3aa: CASSESNMGTNGYTF
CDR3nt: TGCGCCAGCAGTGAGTCTAATATGGGGACCAATGGCTACACCTTC

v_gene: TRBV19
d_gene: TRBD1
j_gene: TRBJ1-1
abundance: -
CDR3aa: CASSAFHRGTNTEAFF
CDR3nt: TGTGCCAGTAGTGCGTTTCACAGGGGGACGAACACTGAAGCTTTCTTT

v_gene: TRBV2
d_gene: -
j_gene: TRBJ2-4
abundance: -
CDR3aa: CASSEGGTRGVAKNIQYF
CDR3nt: TGTGCCAGCAGTGAAGGTGGGACCAGGGGAGTAGCCAAAAACATTCAGTACTTC

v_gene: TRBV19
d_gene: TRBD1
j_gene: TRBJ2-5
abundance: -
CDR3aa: CASSAGTGGQETQYF
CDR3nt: TGTGCCAGTAGTGCTGGGACAGGGGGACAAGAGACCCAGTACTTC

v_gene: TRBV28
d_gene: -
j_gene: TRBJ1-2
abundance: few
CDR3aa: CASSWGGNYGYTF
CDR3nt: TGTGCCAGCAGTTGGGGCGGGAACTATGGCTACACCTTC

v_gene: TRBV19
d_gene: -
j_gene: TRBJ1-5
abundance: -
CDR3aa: CASSMAGPLGQPQHF
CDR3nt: TGTGCCAGTAGTATGGCCGGGCCCCTTGGGCAGCCCCAGCATTTT

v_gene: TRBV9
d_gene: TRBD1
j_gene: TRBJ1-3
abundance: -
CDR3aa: CASSGIRTGAISGNTIYF
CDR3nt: TGTGCCAGCAGTGGAATCAGGACAGGGGCCATCTCTGGAAACACCATATATTTT

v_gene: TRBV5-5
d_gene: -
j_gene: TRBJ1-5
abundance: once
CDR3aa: CASSMTEYSNQPQHF
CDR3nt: TGTGCCAGCAGCATGACGGAATATAGCAATCAGCCCCAGCATTTT

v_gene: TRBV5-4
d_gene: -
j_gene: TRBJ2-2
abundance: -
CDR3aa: CASSLEASVELFF
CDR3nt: TGTGCCAGCAGCTTGGAGGCATCGGTGGAGCTGTTTTTT

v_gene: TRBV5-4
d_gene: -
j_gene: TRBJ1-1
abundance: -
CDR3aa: CASSLDLNTEAFF
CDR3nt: TGTGCCAGCAGCTTGGACCTGAACACTGAAGCTTTCTTT

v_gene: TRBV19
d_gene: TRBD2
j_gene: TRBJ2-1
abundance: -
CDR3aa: CASTPSGDNEQFF
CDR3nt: TGTGCCAGTACCCCTAGCGGGGACAATGAGCAGTTCTTC

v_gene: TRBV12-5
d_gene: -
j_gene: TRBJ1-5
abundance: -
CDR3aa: CASGLGDYSNQPQHF
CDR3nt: TGTGCTAGTGGTTTGGGGGACTATAGCAATCAGCCCCAGCATTTT

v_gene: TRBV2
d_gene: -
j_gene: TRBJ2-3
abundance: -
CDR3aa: CASSRDGSTDTQYF
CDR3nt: TGTGCCAGCAGCCGGGACGGTAGCACAGATACGCAGTATTTT

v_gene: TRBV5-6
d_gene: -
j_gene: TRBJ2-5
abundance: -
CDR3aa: CASSLGRGTQETQYF
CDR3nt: TGTGCCAGCAGCTTAGGTAGGGGAACACAAGAGACCCAGTACTTC

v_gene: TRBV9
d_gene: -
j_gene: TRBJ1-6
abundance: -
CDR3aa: CASSARASGGKLYSNSPLHF
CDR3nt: TGTGCCAGCAGCGCCCGGGCATCCGGGGGGAAATTGTATTCTAATTCACCCCTCCACTTT

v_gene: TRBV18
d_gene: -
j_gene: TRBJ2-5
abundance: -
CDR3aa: CASSPPAGGQETQYF
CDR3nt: TGTGCCAGCTCACCACCGGCCGGGGGCCAAGAGACCCAGTACTTC

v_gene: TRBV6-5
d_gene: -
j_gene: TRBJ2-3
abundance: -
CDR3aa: CASSYSGARGTDTQYF
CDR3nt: TGTGCCAGCAGTTACTCGGGGGCGCGGGGCACAGATACGCAGTATTTT

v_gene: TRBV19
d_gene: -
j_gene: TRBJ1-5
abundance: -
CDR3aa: CASSDTVNQPQHF
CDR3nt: TGTGCCAGTTCAGACACGGTCAATCAGCCCCAGCATTTT

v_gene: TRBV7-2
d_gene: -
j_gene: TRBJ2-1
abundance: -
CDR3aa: CASSLATRLQGKGNEQFF
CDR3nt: TGTGCCAGCAGCTTAGCCACCCGACTACAGGGTAAGGGCAATGAGCAGTTCTTC

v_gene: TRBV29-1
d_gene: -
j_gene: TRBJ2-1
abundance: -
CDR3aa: CSVIIDSSYNEQFF
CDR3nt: TGCAGCGTTATTATTGATAGCTCCTACAATGAGCAGTTCTTC

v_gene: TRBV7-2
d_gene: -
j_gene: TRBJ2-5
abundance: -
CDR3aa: CASRSTGFETQYF
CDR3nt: TGTGCCAGCAGATCCACCGGGTTCGAGACCCAGTACTTC

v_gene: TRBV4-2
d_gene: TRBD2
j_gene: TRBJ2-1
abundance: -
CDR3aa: CASSQVVAGDLYNEQFF
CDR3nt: TGTGCCAGCAGCCAGGTAGTAGCGGGGGACCTCTACAATGAGCAGTTCTTC

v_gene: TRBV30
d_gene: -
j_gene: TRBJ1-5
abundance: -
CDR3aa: CAWSAGGPQHF
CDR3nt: TGTGCCTGGAGTGCGGGGGGGCCCCAGCATTTT

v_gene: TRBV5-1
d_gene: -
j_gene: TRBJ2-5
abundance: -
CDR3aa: CASSLGVGQETQYF
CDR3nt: TGCGCCAGCAGCCTAGGCGTGGGACAAGAGACCCAGTACTTC

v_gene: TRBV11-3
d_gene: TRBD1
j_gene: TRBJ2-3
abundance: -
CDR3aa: CASSFGQGVPTDTQYF
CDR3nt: TGTGCCAGCAGCTTCGGACAGGGAGTGCCCACAGATACGCAGTATTTT

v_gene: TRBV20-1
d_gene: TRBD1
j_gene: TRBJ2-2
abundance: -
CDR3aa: CSASRTGGTGELFF
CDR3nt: TGCAGTGCTAGTCGGACAGGGGGCACCGGGGAGCTGTTTTTT

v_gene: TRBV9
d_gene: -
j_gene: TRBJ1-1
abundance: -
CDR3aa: CASSVTGTLNTEAFF
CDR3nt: TGTGCCAGCAGCGTAACCGGGACGCTGAACACTGAAGCTTTCTTT

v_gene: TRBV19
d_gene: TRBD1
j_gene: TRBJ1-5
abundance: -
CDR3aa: CASSAHGAGGGRQPQHF
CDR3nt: TGTGCCAGTAGTGCACATGGGGCAGGGGGAGGAAGGCAGCCCCAGCATTTT

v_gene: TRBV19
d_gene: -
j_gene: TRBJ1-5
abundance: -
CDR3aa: CATTDRNGNQPQHF
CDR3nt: TGTGCCACCACTGACAGGAACGGCAATCAGCCCCAGCATTTT

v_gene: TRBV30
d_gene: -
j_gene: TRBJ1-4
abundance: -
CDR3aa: CAWSAQVATNEKLFF
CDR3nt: TGTGCCTGGAGCGCACAGGTCGCAACTAATGAAAAACTGTTTTTT

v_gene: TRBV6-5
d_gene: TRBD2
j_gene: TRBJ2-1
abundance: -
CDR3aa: CASRTSGGGNEQFF
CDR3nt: TGTGCCAGCAGAACTAGCGGGGGGGGAAATGAGCAGTTCTTC

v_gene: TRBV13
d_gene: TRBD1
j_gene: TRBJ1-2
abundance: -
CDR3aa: CASSPRQGAGGYTF
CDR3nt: TGTGCCAGCAGCCCGAGACAGGGGGCTGGAGGCTACACCTTC

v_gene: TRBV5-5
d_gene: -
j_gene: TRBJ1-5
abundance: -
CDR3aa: CASSLSPSGLSNQPQHF
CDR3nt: TGTGCCAGCAGCTTGTCCCCGTCAGGGCTAAGCAATCAGCCCCAGCATTTT

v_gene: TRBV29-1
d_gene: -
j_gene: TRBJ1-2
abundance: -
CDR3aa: CSVDEGGGYGYTF
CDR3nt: TGCAGCGTTGATGAGGGAGGGGGCTATGGCTACACCTTC

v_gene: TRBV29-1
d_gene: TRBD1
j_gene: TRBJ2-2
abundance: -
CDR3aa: CSVGGTGGLDTGELFF
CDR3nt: TGCAGCGTTGGTGGGACAGGGGGTTTGGACACCGGGGAGCTGTTTTTT

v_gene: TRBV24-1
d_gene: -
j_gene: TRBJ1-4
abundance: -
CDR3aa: CATQRVDDEKLFF
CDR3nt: TGTGCCACCCAGAGAGTCGATGATGAAAAACTGTTTTTT

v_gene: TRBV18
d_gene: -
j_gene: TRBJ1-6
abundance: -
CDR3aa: CASSPQGDILTLHF
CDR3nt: TGTGCCAGCTCACCACAGGGGGATATCCTCACCCTCCACTTT

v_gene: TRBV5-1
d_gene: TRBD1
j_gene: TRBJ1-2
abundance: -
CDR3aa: CASSQGQGFNYGYTF
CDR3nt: TGCGCCAGCAGCCAAGGACAGGGCTTCAACTATGGCTACACCTTC

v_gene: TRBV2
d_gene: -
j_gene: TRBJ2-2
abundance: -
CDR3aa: CASSLWGTGELFF
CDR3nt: TGTGCCAGCAGCCTATGGGGTACCGGGGAGCTGTTTTTT

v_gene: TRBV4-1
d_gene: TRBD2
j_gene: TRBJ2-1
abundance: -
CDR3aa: CASSQGLLAGVLPYNEQFF
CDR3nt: TGCGCCAGCAGCCAAGGATTACTAGCGGGGGTCCTTCCCTACAATGAGCAGTTCTTC

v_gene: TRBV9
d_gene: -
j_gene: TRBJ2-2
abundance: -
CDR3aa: CASSTGLYAGELFF
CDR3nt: TGTGCCAGCAGCACGGGACTCTATGCCGGGGAGCTGTTTTTT

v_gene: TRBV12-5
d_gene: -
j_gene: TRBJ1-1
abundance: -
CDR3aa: CASGLVRQGGTNTEAFF
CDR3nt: TGTGCTAGTGGTTTGGTACGTCAGGGAGGGACGAACACTGAAGCTTTCTTT

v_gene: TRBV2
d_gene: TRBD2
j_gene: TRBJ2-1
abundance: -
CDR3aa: CASRPGLAETNEQFF
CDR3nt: TGTGCCAGCAGGCCGGGACTAGCGGAGACGAATGAGCAGTTCTTC

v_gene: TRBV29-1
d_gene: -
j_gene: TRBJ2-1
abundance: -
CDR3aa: CRAGGANNEQFF
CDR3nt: TGCAGAGCAGGGGGGGCCAACAATGAGCAGTTCTTC

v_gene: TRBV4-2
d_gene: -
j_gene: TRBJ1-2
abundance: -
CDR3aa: CASSQALLNYGYTF
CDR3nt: TGTGCCAGCAGCCAAGCACTGTTAAACTATGGCTACACCTTC

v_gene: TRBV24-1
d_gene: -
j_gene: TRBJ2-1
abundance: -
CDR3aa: CATSDPGTNNEQFF
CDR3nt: TGTGCCACCAGTGATCCCGGGACAAACAATGAGCAGTTCTTC

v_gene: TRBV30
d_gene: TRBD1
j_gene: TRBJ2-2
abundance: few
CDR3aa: CAWRQGAFTGELFF
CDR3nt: TGTGCCTGGCGACAGGGAGCGTTCACCGGGGAGCTGTTTTTT

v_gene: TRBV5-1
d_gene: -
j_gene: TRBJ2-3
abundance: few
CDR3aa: CASSQGSTDTQYF
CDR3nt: TGCGCCAGCAGCCAAGGGTCGACAGATACGCAGTATTTT

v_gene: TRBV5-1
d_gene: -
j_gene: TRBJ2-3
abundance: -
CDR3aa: CASSLAGASTDTQYF
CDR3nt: TGCGCCAGCAGCCTTGCGGGGGCCTCCACAGATACGCAGTATTTT

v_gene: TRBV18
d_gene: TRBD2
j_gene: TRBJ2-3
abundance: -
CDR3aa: CASSPTAGSGGTSTDTQYF
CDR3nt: TGTGCCAGCTCACCCACCGCGGGAAGCGGGGGAACTAGCACAGATACGCAGTATTTT

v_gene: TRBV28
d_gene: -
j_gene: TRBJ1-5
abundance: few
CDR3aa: CASKRDQPQHF
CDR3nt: TGTGCCAGCAAAAGGGATCAGCCCCAGCATTTT

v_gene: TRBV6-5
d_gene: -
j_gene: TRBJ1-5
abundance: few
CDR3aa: CASKLIRESNQPQHF
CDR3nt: TGTGCCAGCAAGTTAATCAGGGAAAGCAATCAGCCCCAGCATTTT

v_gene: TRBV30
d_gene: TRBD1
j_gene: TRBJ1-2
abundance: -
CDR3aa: CAWSIRQGGSNGYTF
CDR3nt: TGTGCCTGGAGTATCCGACAGGGTGGCTCTAATGGCTACACCTTC

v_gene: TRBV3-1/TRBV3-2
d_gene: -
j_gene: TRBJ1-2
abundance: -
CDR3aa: CASSHATRNYGYTF
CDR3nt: TGTGCCAGCAGCCATGCTACACGAAACTATGGCTACACCTTC

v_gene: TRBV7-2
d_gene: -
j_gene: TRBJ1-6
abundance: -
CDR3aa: CASSLRASPLHF
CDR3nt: TGTGCCAGCAGCTTAAGGGCTTCACCCCTCCACTTT

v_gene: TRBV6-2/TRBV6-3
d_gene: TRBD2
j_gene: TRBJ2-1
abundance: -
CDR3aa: CASSYRTANGRNEQFF
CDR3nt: TGTGCCAGCAGTTATAGGACGGCCAACGGGAGGAATGAGCAGTTCTTC

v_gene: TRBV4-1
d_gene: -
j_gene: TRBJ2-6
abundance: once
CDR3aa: CASSPSTGSSGANVLTF
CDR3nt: TGCGCCAGCAGCCCCTCGACAGGCAGCTCTGGGGCCAACGTCCTGACTTTC

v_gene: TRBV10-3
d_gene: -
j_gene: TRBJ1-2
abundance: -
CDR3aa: CAITPDFTNYGYTF
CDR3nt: TGTGCCATCACCCCGGACTTCACTAACTATGGCTACACCTTC

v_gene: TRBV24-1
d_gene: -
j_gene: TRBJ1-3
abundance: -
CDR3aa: CATSDPAGPSGNTIYF
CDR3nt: TGTGCCACCAGTGATCCGGCGGGGCCCTCTGGAAACACCATATATTTT